These 29 T cell receptor beta chains share one sample of origin, sequenced in a study of cytomegalovirus exposure and HLA in healthy donors. The PCR made use of 60 Vbeta and 13 Jbeta primers. Assay used: immunoSEQ multiplex PCR; TCRdb lists only in-frame clones, some missing. Of around 140,000 clones in the sample, about 80% were seen once. Sequences were obtained from PBMCs. The receptors derive from a woman aged 60-75 years in good health and CMV-seropositive.

The chain combines TRBV18 with TRBJ2-5, with D unresolved. This CDR3 region has 12 residues. Germline lookup yields CDR1 KGHSH and CDR2 LQKENI. With 4 bases removed from V and 2 bases from J, the gap between germline ends came to 5 bases. The CDR3 region has the DNA TGTGCCAGCTCACAACTACAAGAGACCCAGTACTTC. This encodes CASSQLQETQYF.

The chain employs TRBV2 and TRBJ2-7, with a weak D call TRBD2 (6 bases). CDR1 SNHLY and CDR2 FYNNEI come from the germline V gene. With 7 bases removed from V and 4 bases from J, the gap between germline ends came to 20 bases. This CDR3 has 15 amino acids. The CDR3 coding sequence is TGTGCCAGCACCACTGGCGGCGGGACCCCTTACGAGCAGTACTTC. This sequence encodes CASTTGGGTPYEQYF.

V is TRBV7-8 and J is TRBJ1-1; TRBD1 might be the D (6 bases). V shed 2 bases and J shed 11 bases, with 18 bases lying between them. The germline CDR1 and CDR2 sequences are SGHVS and FQNEAQ. The length of the CDR3 is 14 residues. This CDR3 is CASSLTQGTGAAFF. CDR3 DNA sequence: TGTGCCAGCAGCTTAACGCAGGGGACGGGTGCGGCTTTCTTT.

V usage is TRBV19 and J usage is TRBJ2-1; TRBD1 matches 9 bases. J lost 2 bases, V lost 5 bases, and 7 bases had no gene match. CDR1 LNHDA and CDR2 SQIVND come from the germline V gene (reference sequence). The CDR3 has 16 residues. This CDR3 reads CASSPWTGDAYNEQFF. CDR3 DNA: TGTGCCAGTAGTCCCTGGACAGGGGATGCCTACAATGAGCAGTTCTTC.

The J gene is TRBJ1-1, the V gene TRBV29-1, with 8 nucleotides matching TRBD1. Germline values: CDR1 SQVTM, CDR2 ANQGSEA. V lost 6 bases and J lost 5; bases outside the gene matches: 11. The CDR3 spans 14 residues. This chain's CDR3 is CSVDQGALGTEAFF. The CDR3 DNA reads as TGCAGCGTAGACCAGGGGGCGCTGGGGACTGAAGCTTTCTTT. The complete variable domain, with remaining parts taken from reference TRBV29-1 and TRBJ1-1, reads SAVISQKPSRDICQRGTSLTIQCQVDSQVTMMFWYRQQPGQSLTLIATANQGSEATYESGFVIDKFPISRPNLTFSTLTVSNMSPEDSSIYLCSVDQGALGTEAFFGQGTRLTVV.

This clone has a single count. Other DNA sequences from this sample encode an identical CDR3 as well. The chain has TRBV5-4 and TRBJ2-7; tentatively, D is TRBD1 (5 bases). V lost 0 bases and J lost 9, with 19 bases in between. The CDR3 is 15 residues long. Germline V CDR1 and CDR2: SGHNT, YYREEE (reference sequence). Written as DNA, the CDR3 is TGTGCCAGCAGCTTGGAGACAGCCCCCCACGCGCGGCAGTACTTC. Translating gives CASSLETAPHARQYF.

The CDR3: CASGPGLAGQETQYF. The CDR3 bases are TGCGCCAGCGGACCGGGACTAGCGGGTCAAGAGACCCAGTACTTC. V gene TRBV5-1 combines with J gene TRBJ2-5; 12 bases are a match to TRBD2. Germline V lookup: CDR1 SGHRS, CDR2 YFSETQ. The J segment lost 2 bases and the V segment lost 7 bases, leaving 6 bases of the junction unmatched. The CDR3 is made up of 15 amino acids.

The gene calls are TRBV7-3 and TRBJ2-7, with TRBD2 identical over 12 bases. Germline CDR1 reads SGHTA; CDR2 reads FQGTGA. V trimming: 3 bases; J trimming: 7 bases; junction bases outside the gene matches: 7. The CDR3 is 15 residues long. The CDR3 region is CASSFGLAGTDEQYF. CDR3 DNA: TGTGCCAGCAGCTTCGGACTAGCGGGAACCGATGAGCAGTACTTC.

The count of this clone is one. The chain links TRBV11-2 to TRBJ2-5; 8 nucleotides align to TRBD2. The CDR3 is 16 residues long. Germline values: CDR1 SGHAT, CDR2 FQNNGV. The junction had 10 bases not matched to a gene; V was cut back by 2 bases and J by 5 bases. The CDR3 here is CASSLLRRAGEETQYF. CDR3 DNA: TGTGCCAGCAGCTTACTCCGGCGAGCGGGAGAGGAGACCCAGTACTTC.

The J gene is TRBJ1-5, the V gene TRBV28; 7 bases line up with TRBD1. Germline values: CDR1 MDHEN, CDR2 SYDVKM. The V and J ends lost 6 bases and 7 bases, in that order; junction bases with no gene match: 6. The CDR3 has 13 residues. CDR3 region: CASRGQPLQPQHF. The CDR3, as DNA: TGTGCCAGCAGGGGACAGCCCCTACAGCCCCAGCATTTT.

The chain employs TRBV7-8 and TRBJ2-7; 8 bases are shared with TRBD2. Germline values: CDR1 SGHVS, CDR2 FQNEAQ. V lost 5 bases and J lost 6; bases outside the gene matches: 9. The CDR3 is 14 residues long. CDR3 residues: CASSTGTSSPEQYF. The CDR3 nucleotides read TGTGCCAGCAGCACCGGGACTAGTTCCCCCGAGCAGTACTTC.

J is TRBJ1-1 and V is TRBV6-5; 8 nucleotides line up with TRBD1. This CDR3 is built from 16 residues. The V gene's germline CDR1 is MNHEY and CDR2 SVGAGI. J gave up 1 base and V 0 bases, and 4 bases lay outside the gene matches. DNA of the CDR3: TGTGCCAGCAGTTACTCGACAGGGGTCCGGAACACTGAAGCTTTCTTT. Translated, it gives CASSYSTGVRNTEAFF.

A single count supports this clone. This chain joins TRBV28 and TRBJ2-7; 10 bases line up with TRBD1. The J segment lost 2 bases and the V segment lost 4 bases, leaving 5 bases of the junction unmatched. CDR1 is MDHEN and CDR2 is SYDVKM in the germline V gene. This CDR3 spans 15 amino acids. This CDR3 is CASSSPGTGAYEQYF. CDR3 DNA: TGTGCCAGCAGTTCCCCCGGGACAGGGGCCTACGAGCAGTACTTC. Full variable domain (rest looked up from reference TRBV28 and TRBJ2-7): DVKVTQSSRYLVKRTGEKVFLECVQDMDHENMFWYRQDPGLGLRLIYFSYDVKMKEKGDIPEGYSVSREKKERFSLILESASTNQTSMYLCASSSPGTGAYEQYFGPGTRLTVT.

This clone was recorded once. The rearrangement joins TRBV5-4 to TRBJ2-3; a possible D gene is TRBD2 (5 bases). Germline V gene data show CDR1 as SGHNT and CDR2 as YYREEE (reference sequence). The ends were cut back, 4 bases at V and 6 bases at J, with 15 bases in the middle. CDR3 length: 14 residues. CDR3 coding DNA: TGTGCCAGCAGCGAGGGCCCCCAGGTTGATACGCAGTATTTT. Translated: CASSEGPQVDTQYF.

This sequence joins TRBV6-5 and TRBJ1-2; the match to TRBD1 covers 9 bases. The CDR3 runs to 15 residues. J lost 6 bases, V lost 3 bases, and 8 bases had no gene match. Germline CDR1 and CDR2: MNHEY and SVGAGI. The CDR3 DNA is TGTGCCAGCAGTTATCAACGGACAGGGGAGGATGGCTACACCTTC. Translation gives CASSYQRTGEDGYTF.

The V and J genes are TRBV28 and TRBJ1-4, with 7 bases aligning to TRBD1. Unmatched junction bases numbered 15, after V lost 4 bases and J lost 7 bases. Looked up from germline, CDR1 is MDHEN and CDR2 is SYDVKM. CDR3 length: 17 residues. In DNA form, the CDR3 reads TGTGCCAGCAGTTCCTCCCTAGACAGGGAGATTGTTGAAAAACTGTTTTTT. It translates to CASSSSLDREIVEKLFF.

The chain carries TRBV28 and TRBJ2-5, with TRBD1 matching 9 bases. The ends lost 2 bases at V and 5 bases at J; junction bases unmatched: 6. Germline CDR1 reads MDHEN; CDR2 reads SYDVKM. The CDR3 has 15 amino acids. CDR3 in amino acids: CASSLPGQGLETQYF. For the CDR3, the DNA is TGTGCCAGCAGTTTACCGGGACAGGGTTTGGAGACCCAGTACTTC.

This rearrangement joins TRBV27 to TRBJ1-2; 11 bases map to TRBD1. Germline V lookup: CDR1 MNHEY, CDR2 SMNVEV (reference sequence). The CDR3 loop spans 14 amino acids. V lost 6 bases, J lost 7 bases, and 7 bases stayed unmatched. In DNA, the CDR3 is TGTGCCAGCAGAGCCTTGGACAGGGGGCTTGGCTACACCTTC. Protein: CASRALDRGLGYTF.

This clone occurred once. The chain is built from TRBV27 and TRBJ2-1; 11 bases agree with TRBD1. The CDR3 contains 18 residues. With V trimmed by 5 bases and J by 2 bases, 11 bases remained unmatched. Germline V CDR1 and CDR2: MNHEY, SMNVEV (reference sequence). CDR3 residues: CASSPRPSGQGAYNEQFF. The CDR3 coding sequence is TGTGCCAGCAGTCCGCGCCCGTCGGGACAGGGGGCCTACAATGAGCAGTTCTTC.

This chain links TRBV5-1 with TRBJ2-1; 7 positions agree with TRBD2. J gave up 10 bases and V 3 bases, and 7 bases lay outside the gene matches. This CDR3 has 13 residues. The germline V gene encodes CDR1 SGHRS and CDR2 YFSETQ. In DNA, the CDR3 is TGCGCCAGCAGCTCCACCCCCGGGGGGGAGCAGTTCTTC. Residues: CASSSTPGGEQFF.

J is TRBJ2-7 and V is TRBV14; 7 bases fit TRBD1. With V trimmed by 3 bases and J by 3 bases, 5 bases remained unmatched. This CDR3 is built from 14 residues. Germline CDR1 is SGHDN and CDR2 is FVKESK. This CDR3 reads CASSQGDRFYEQYF. The CDR3, as DNA: TGTGCCAGCAGCCAGGGGGACAGATTCTACGAGCAGTACTTC.

Note on this clone: In the same sample, other DNA sequences code for this CDR3. The chain is built from TRBV27 and TRBJ1-2; 9 bases are a match to TRBD1. Germline V CDR1 and CDR2: MNHEY, SMNVEV (reference sequence). After removal of 6 bases from V and 1 base from J, the junction contained 3 bases not matched to a gene. The CDR3 covers 14 residues. This CDR3 is CASSRDRDNYGYTF. In nucleotides, the CDR3 is TGTGCCAGCAGCCGGGACAGGGATAACTATGGCTACACCTTC.

The gene calls are TRBV21-1 and TRBJ2-3; no DNA check was done on the table's D call, TRBD2. TRBV21-1 is assigned pseudogene status. The CDR3 consists of 15 residues. The CDR3 DNA reads as TGTGCCAGCCCGAGGGGGGAGGGCCGAACAGATACGCAGTATTTT. This translates into CASPRGEGRTDTQYF.

The gene calls are TRBV5-1 and TRBJ1-1; D is uncertain. The V end lost 0 bases, the J end lost 4 bases, and 7 bases lay between the germline ends. This CDR3 is built from 13 residues. In germline, CDR1 is SGHRS, CDR2 YFSETQ. This CDR3 reads CASSLATVTEAFF. For the CDR3, the DNA is TGCGCCAGCAGCTTGGCAACAGTCACTGAAGCTTTCTTT.

V gene TRBV9 combines with J gene TRBJ2-1, with 7 bases matching TRBD2. The CDR3 length is 15 residues. The V gene's germline CDR1 is SGDLS and CDR2 YYNGEE. Trimming at V came to 2 bases and at J to 3 bases, leaving 5 bases not matched to a gene. CDR3 protein: CASSVAGERYNEQFF. In nucleotides, the CDR3 is TGTGCCAGCAGCGTGGCGGGAGAGCGCTACAATGAGCAGTTCTTC.

The rearrangement links TRBV11-2 to TRBJ2-2; tentative D call: TRBD1 (5 bases). Between the trimmed V and J ends, which lost 7 bases and 1 base, there was a span of 13 bases. Germline values: CDR1 SGHAT, CDR2 FQNNGV. The CDR3 length is 15 residues. The CDR3 region has the DNA TGTGCCAGCACCGCCCTCACAGGGAACACCGGGGAGCTGTTTTTT. This sequence encodes CASTALTGNTGELFF.

The V and J genes are TRBV28 and TRBJ1-3, with no clear D. This CDR3 has 13 residues. V was cut by 4 bases and J by 7 bases, with 11 bases left in between. Germline loops: CDR1 MDHEN, CDR2 SYDVKM. CDR3 region: CASSSDQRNTIYF. CDR3 coding DNA: TGTGCCAGCAGTTCCGACCAGAGGAACACCATATATTTT.

The chain employs TRBV7-9 and TRBJ1-2; D unclear. This CDR3 contains 14 residues. The ends were cut back, 2 bases at V and 0 bases at J, with 7 bases in the middle. Germline V gene data show CDR1 as SEHNR and CDR2 as FQNEAQ (reference sequence). CDR3 protein: CASSLPQANYGYTF. The CDR3 region has the DNA TGTGCCAGCAGCTTACCGCAGGCTAACTATGGCTACACCTTC.

The chain combines TRBV7-9 with TRBJ2-1; 7 bases align to TRBD1. This CDR3 region has 12 residues. In germline, CDR1 is SEHNR, CDR2 FQNEAQ (reference sequence). Losses at the gene ends were 10 bases for V and 12 bases for J; bases not matched to a gene: 12. The CDR3 sequence: CANSALRTGQFF. The CDR3 region has the DNA TGTGCCAATTCTGCCCTGAGGACAGGGCAGTTCTTC.